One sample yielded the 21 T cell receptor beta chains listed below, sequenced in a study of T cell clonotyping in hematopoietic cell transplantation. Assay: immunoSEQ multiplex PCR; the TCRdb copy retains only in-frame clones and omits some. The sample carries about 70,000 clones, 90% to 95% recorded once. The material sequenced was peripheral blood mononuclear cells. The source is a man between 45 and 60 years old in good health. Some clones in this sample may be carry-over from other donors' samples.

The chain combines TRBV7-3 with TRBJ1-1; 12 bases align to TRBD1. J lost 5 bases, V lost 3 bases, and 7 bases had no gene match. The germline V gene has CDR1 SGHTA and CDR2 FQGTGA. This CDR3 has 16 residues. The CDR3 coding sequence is TGTGCCAGCAGCTTGGGCGGGACAGGGGGCAGGACTGAAGCTTTCTTT. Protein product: CASSLGGTGGRTEAFF.

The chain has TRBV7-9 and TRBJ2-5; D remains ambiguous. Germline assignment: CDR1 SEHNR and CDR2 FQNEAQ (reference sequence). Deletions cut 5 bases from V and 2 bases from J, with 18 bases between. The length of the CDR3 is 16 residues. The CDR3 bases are TGTGCCAGCAGCCGTGATTGGGGTAAGCCGCAAGAGACCCAGTACTTC. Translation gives CASSRDWGKPQETQYF.

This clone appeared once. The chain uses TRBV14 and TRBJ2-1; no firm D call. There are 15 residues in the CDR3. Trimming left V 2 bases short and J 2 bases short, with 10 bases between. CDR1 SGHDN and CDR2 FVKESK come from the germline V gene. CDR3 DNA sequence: TGTGCCAGCAGCCAAACTTTCTTGGCCTACAATGAGCAGTTCTTC. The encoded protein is CASSQTFLAYNEQFF.

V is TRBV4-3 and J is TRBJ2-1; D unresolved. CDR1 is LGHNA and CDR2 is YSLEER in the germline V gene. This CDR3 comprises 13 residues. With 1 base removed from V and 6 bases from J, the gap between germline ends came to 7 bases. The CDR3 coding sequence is TGCGCCAGCAGCCAAGGGCTTCCCAATGAGCAGTTCTTC. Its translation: CASSQGLPNEQFF.

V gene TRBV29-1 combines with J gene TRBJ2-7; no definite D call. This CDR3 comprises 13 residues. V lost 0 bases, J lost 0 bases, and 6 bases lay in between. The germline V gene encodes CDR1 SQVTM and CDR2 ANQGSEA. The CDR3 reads CSVEDGHSYEQYF. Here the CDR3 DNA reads TGCAGCGTTGAAGACGGGCACTCCTACGAGCAGTACTTC.

In DNA, the CDR3 is TGTGCCAGCAGCAAAACTAGGACCGGGTACAATGAGCAGTTCTTC. Amino acids: CASSKTRTGYNEQFF. This chain joins TRBV2 and TRBJ2-1; possible D gene TRBD2, 5 bases. CDR3 length equals 15 residues. The V end was cut by 6 bases, the J end by 4 bases, with 16 bases between. Germline V gene lookup returns CDR1 SNHLY and CDR2 FYNNEI.

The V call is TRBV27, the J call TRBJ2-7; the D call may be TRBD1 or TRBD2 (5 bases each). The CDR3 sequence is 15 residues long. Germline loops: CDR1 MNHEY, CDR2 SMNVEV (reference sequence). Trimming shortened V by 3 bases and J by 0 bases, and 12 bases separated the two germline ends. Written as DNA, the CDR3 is TGTGCCAGCAGTTTTTCATGGGACGGCTCCTACGAGCAGTACTTC. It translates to CASSFSWDGSYEQYF.

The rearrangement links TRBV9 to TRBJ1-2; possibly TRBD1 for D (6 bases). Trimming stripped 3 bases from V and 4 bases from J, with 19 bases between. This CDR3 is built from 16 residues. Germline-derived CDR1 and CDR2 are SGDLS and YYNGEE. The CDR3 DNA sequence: TGTGCCAGCAGCGAACGCCTTGGGCTGGACAGCTATGGCTACACCTTC. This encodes CASSERLGLDSYGYTF. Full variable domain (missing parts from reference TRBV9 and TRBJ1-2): DSGVTQTPKHLITATGQRVTLRCSPRSGDLSVYWYQQSLDQGLQFLIQYYNGEERAKGNILERFSAQQFPDLHSELNLSSLELGDSALYFCASSERLGLDSYGYTFGSGTRLTVV.

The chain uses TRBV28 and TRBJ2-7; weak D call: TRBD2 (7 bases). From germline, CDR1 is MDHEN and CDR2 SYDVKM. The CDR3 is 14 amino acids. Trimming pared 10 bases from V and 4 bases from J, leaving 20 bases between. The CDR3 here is CATWGGAIKYEQYF. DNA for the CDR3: TGTGCCACCTGGGGGGGGGCGATAAAGTACGAGCAGTACTTC.

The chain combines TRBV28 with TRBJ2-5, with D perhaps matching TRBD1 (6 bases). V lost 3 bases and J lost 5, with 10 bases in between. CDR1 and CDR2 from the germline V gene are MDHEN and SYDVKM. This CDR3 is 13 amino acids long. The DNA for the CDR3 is TGTGCCAGCAGTTTCAGGGGTGTGGAGACCCAGTACTTC. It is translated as CASSFRGVETQYF.

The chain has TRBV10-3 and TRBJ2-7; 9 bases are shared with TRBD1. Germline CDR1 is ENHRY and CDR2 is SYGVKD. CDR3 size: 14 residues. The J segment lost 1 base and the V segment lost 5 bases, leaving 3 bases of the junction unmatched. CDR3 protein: CAISPGTGSYEQYF. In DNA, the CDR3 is TGTGCCATCAGTCCCGGGACAGGGTCCTACGAGCAGTACTTC.

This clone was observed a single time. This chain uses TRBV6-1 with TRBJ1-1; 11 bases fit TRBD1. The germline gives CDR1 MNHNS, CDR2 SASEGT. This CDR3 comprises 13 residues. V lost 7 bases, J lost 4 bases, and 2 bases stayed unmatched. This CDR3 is CASTGTGGTEAFF. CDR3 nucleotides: TGTGCCAGCACAGGGACAGGGGGCACTGAAGCTTTCTTT.

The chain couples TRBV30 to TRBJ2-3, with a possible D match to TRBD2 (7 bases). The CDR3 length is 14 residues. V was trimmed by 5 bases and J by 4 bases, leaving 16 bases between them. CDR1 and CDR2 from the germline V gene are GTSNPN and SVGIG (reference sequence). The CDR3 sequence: CAWRGARRADTQYF. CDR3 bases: TGTGCCTGGCGGGGGGCGCGTAGGGCAGATACGCAGTATTTT.

CDR3 residues: CASSHNPTGTTSGGYTF. CDR3 DNA: TGTGCCAGCAGTCATAACCCGACAGGAACCACTTCGGGAGGCTACACCTTC. The J gene is TRBJ1-2, the V gene TRBV28, with D perhaps TRBD1 (6 bases). V was shortened by 5 bases and J by 8 bases, with 27 bases between the two germline ends. The CDR3 totals 17 residues. The germline CDR1 and CDR2 sequences are MDHEN and SYDVKM.

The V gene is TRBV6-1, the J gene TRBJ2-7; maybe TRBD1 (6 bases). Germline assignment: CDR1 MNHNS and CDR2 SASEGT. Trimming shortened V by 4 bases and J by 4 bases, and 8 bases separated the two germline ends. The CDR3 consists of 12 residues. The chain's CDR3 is CASSVQGYEQYF. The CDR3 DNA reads TGTGCCAGCAGTGTCCAGGGGTACGAGCAGTACTTC.

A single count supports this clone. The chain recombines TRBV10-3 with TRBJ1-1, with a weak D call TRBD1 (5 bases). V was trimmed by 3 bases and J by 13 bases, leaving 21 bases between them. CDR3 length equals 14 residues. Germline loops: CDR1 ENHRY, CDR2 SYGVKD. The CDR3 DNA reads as TGTGCCATCAGTGATGGGGCAGGGCCCTCCAGGTGTTTCTTT. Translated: CAISDGAGPSRCFF.

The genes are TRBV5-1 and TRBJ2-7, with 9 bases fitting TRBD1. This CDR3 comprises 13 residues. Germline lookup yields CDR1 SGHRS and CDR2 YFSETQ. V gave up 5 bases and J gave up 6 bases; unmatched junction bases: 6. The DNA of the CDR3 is TGCGCCAGCAGTCCTACAGGGGGCAGCGAGCAGTACTTC. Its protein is CASSPTGGSEQYF.

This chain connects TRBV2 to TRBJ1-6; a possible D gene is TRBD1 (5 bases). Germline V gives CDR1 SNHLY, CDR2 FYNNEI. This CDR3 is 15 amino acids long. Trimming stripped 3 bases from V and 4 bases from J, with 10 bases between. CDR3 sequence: CASSDAGWYNSPLHF. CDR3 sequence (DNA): TGTGCCAGCAGTGATGCAGGGTGGTATAATTCACCCCTCCACTTT.

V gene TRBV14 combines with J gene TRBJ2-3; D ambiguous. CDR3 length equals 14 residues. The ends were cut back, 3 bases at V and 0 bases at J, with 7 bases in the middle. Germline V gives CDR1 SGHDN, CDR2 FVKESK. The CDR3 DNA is TGTGCCAGCAGCCACCTCACCAGCACAGATACGCAGTATTTT. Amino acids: CASSHLTSTDTQYF.

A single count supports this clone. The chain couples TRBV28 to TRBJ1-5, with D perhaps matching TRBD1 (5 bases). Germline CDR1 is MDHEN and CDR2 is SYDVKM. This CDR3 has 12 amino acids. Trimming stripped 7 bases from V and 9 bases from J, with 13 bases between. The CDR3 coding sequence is TGTGCCAGCACCCTGTGGGGGTTGCCCCAGCATTTT. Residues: CASTLWGLPQHF.

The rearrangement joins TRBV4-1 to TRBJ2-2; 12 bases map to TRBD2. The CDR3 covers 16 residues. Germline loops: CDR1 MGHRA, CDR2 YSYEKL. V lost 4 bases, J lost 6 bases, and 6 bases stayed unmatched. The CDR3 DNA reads TGCGCCAGCAGCCGCGGACTAGCGGGATTGGCCGGGGAGCTGTTTTTT. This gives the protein CASSRGLAGLAGELFF.